This T cell receptor (beta chain) derives from a study of T cell repertoires in cytomegalovirus infection. In TCRdb, the reads were re-called with MiXCR into one record per CDR3 protein. Among 650,000 to 850,000 distinct CDR3 sequences listed, 25% to 30% were seen once. Concerning this clonotype: Its specificity is not known.

The CDR3 extends over 15 amino acids. Germline lookup yields CDR1 MDHEN and CDR2 SYDVKM. Trimming stripped 3 bases from V and 7 bases from J, with 15 bases between. The source material was cultured CD8+ T cells from PBMCs, sampled from culture after CMV antigen stimulation. The rearrangement uses TRBV28 and TRBJ2-2, with D perhaps assigned TRBD1 or TRBD2 (6 bases each). This sequence originates from a human donor in good health (CMV status not recorded). Some clones in this sample may be carry-over from other donors' samples. The CDR3: CASSFIRGLIGELFF. The CDR3 DNA is TGTGCCAGCAGTTTCATCCGGGGGCTTATCGGGGAGCTGTTTTTT.